This T cell receptor beta chain derives from a study of graft-versus-host responses after intestinal transplantation. Turning to the study itself: Recipients underwent multivisceral, liver-intestinal, or isolated intestinal transplants. The whole recipient group had anti-thymocyte globulin induction followed by tacrolimus and steroids for around 3 years. Notes on the study in general: Patients with graft-donor T cell macrochimerism had high graft-versus-host to host-versus-graft clonal ratios in allografts. Recipient-marrow GvH clones were detected, some having first appeared in ileum or blood.

Assay: immunoSEQ multiplex PCR; the TCRdb copy retains only in-frame clones and omits some. This table has 95,000 to 150,000 clones, approximately 95% appearing once. CDR1 is MGHRA, CDR2 YSYEKL, per germline. The CDR3 contains 16 residues. The V end was cut by 1 base, the J end by 4 bases, with 13 bases between. A note on this clone: Its antigen remains unidentified.

The chain joins TRBV4-1 to TRBJ2-2; perhaps TRBD2 as D (5 bases). The source was unstimulated CD8+ T cells sorted from spleen or lymph node cells, collected before intestinal transplant. The sequence derives from a human donor who received an intestinal transplant. The CDR3 DNA reads as TGCGCCAGCAGCCAAGTAGGCGGGTTTTCCACCGGGGAGCTGTTTTTT. As protein: CASSQVGGFSTGELFF.